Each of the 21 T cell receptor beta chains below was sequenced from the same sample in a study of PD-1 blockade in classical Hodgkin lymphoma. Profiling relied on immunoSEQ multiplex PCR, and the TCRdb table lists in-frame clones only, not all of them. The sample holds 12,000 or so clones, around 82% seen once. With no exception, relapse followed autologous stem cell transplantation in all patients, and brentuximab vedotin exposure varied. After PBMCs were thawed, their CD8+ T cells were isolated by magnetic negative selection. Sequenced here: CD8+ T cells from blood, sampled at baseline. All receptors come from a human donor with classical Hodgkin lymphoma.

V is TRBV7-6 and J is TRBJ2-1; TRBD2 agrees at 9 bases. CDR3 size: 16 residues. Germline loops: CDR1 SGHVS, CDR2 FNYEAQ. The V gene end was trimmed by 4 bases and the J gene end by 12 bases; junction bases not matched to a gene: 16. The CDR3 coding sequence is TGTGCCAGCAGCTACAACCGGGCGGGAGGGCCTCAGGTGCAGTTCTTC. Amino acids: CASSYNRAGGPQVQFF. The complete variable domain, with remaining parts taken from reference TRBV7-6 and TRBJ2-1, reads GAGVSQSPRYKVTKRGQDVALRCDPISGHVSLYWYRQALGQGPEFLTYFNYEAQQDKSGLPNDRFSAERPEGSISTLTIQRTEQRDSAMYRCASSYNRAGGPQVQFFGPGTRLTVL.

CDR3 nucleotide sequence: TGTGCCAGCTCACGGTCCCCCGTGGACACCAACTCCTACGAGCAGTACTTC. It translates to CASSRSPVDTNSYEQYF. The gene calls are TRBV18 and TRBJ2-7; D perhaps matches TRBD1 (5 bases). V was shortened by 4 bases and J by 0 bases, with 19 bases between the two germline ends. Per germline, CDR1 KGHSH and CDR2 LQKENI. This CDR3 contains 17 residues.

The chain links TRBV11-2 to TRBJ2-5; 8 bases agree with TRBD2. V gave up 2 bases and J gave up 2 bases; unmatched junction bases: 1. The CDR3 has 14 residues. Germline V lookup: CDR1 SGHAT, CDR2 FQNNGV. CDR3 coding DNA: TGTGCCAGCAGCTTACTAGCGGGTCAAGAGACCCAGTACTTC. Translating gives CASSLLAGQETQYF.

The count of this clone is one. As DNA, the CDR3 is TGTGCCAGCAGCGTAGGTTCCCTAGGGGAGTACACCGGGGAGCTGTTTTTT. The encoded protein is CASSVGSLGEYTGELFF. This sequence joins TRBV9 and TRBJ2-2, with D perhaps assigned TRBD1 or TRBD2 (5 bases each). V was cut by 0 bases and J by 3 bases, with 15 bases left in between. The CDR3 covers 17 residues. CDR1 is SGDLS and CDR2 is YYNGEE in the germline V gene.

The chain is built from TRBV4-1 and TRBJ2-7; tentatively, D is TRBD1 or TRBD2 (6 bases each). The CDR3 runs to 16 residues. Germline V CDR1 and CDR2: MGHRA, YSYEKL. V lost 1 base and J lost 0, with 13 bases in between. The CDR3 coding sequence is TGCGCCAGCAGCCAAGCACCGGGGGCCTACTCCTACGAGCAGTACTTC. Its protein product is CASSQAPGAYSYEQYF.

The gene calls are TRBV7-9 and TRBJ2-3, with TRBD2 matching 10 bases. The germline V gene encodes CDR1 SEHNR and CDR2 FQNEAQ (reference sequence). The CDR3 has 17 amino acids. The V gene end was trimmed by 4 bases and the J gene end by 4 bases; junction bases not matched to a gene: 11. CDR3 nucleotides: TGTGCCAGCAGCTCAAATGGAGGAAGCGGGAGGGCAGATACGCAGTATTTT. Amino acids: CASSSNGGSGRADTQYF.

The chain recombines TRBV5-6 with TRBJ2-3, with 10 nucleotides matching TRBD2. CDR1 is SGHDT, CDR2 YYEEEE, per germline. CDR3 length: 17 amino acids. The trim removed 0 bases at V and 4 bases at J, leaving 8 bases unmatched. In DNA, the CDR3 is TGTGCCAGCAGCTTGGAGCTAGCGGGAGTGGCGGCAGATACGCAGTATTTT. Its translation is CASSLELAGVAADTQYF. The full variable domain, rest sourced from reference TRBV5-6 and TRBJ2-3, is DAGVTQSPTHLIKTRGQQVTLRCSPKSGHDTVSWYQQALGQGPQFIFQYYEEEERQRGNFPDRFSGHQFPNYSSELNVNALLLGDSALYLCASSLELAGVAADTQYFGPGTRLTVL.

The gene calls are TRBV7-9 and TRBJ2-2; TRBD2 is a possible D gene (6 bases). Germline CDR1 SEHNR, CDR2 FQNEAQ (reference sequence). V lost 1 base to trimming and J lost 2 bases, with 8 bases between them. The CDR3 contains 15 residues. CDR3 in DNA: TGTGCCAGCAGCTTAGATGGGACTAACACCGGGGAGCTGTTTTTT. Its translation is CASSLDGTNTGELFF.

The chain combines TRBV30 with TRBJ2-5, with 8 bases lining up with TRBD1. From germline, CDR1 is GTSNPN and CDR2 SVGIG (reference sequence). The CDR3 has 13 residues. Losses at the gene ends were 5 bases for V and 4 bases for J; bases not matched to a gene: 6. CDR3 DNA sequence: TGTGCCTGGTCCGGACAGGGCGGAGAGACCCAGTACTTC. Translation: CAWSGQGGETQYF.

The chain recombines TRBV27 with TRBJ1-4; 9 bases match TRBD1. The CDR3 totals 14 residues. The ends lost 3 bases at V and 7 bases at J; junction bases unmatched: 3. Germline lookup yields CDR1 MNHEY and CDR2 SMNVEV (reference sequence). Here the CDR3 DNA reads TGTGCCAGCAGTTTGATGGGACAGGGTGAAAAACTGTTTTTT. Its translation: CASSLMGQGEKLFF. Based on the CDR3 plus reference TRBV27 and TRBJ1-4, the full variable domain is EAQVTQNPRYLITVTGKKLTVTCSQNMNHEYMSWYRQDPGLGLRQIYYSMNVEVTDKGDVPEGYKVSRKEKRNFPLILESPSPNQTSLYFCASSLMGQGEKLFFGSGTQLSVL.

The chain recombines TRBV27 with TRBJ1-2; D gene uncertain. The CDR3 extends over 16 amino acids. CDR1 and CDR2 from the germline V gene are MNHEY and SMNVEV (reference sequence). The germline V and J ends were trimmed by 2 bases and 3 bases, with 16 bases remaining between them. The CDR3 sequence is CASSLGVPLSHYGYTF. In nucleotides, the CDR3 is TGTGCCAGCAGTTTAGGAGTTCCGCTCTCCCACTATGGCTACACCTTC.

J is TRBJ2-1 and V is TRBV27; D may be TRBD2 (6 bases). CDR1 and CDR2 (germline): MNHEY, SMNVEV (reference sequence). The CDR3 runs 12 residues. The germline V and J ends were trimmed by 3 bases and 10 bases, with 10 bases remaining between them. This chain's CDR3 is CASSFLSGEQFF. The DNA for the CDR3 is TGTGCCAGCAGTTTTCTTAGCGGAGAGCAGTTCTTC.

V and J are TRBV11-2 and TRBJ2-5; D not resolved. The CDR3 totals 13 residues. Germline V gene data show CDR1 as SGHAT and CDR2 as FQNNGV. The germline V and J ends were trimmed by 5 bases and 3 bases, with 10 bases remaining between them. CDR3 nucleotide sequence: TGTGCCAGCAGCCCCCCAGTAGAAGAGACCCAGTACTTC. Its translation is CASSPPVEETQYF.

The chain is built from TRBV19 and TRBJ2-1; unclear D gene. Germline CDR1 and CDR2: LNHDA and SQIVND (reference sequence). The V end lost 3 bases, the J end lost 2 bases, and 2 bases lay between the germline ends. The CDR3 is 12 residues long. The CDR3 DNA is TGTGCCAGTAGTATCCCCTACAATGAGCAGTTCTTC. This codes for CASSIPYNEQFF.

DNA of the CDR3: TGTGCCTGGGGTGGACTAGCGGGGACCTACGAGCAGTACTTC. Translated: CAWGGLAGTYEQYF. The rearrangement joins TRBV30 to TRBJ2-5; 12 positions match TRBD2. The J call may be incorrect, as the DNA end agrees better with TRBJ2-7. Germline assignment: CDR1 GTSNPN and CDR2 SVGIG (reference sequence). This CDR3 comprises 14 residues.

The CDR3 sequence: CASSYGGRAGDEQYF. The CDR3, as DNA: TGTGCCAGCAGTTACGGTGGGAGGGCCGGCGACGAGCAGTACTTC. The rearrangement links TRBV6-5 to TRBJ2-7; TRBD2 matches 7 bases. The CDR3 sequence is 15 residues long. Trimming cost V 2 bases and J 5 bases; bases outside gene matches: 9. Germline V gene data show CDR1 as MNHEY and CDR2 as SVGAGI.

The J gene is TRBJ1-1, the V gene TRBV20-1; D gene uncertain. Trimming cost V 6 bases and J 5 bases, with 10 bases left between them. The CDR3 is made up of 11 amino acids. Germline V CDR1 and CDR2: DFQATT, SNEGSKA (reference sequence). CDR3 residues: CSAAAGTEAFF. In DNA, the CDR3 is TGCAGTGCCGCTGCGGGGACTGAAGCTTTCTTT.

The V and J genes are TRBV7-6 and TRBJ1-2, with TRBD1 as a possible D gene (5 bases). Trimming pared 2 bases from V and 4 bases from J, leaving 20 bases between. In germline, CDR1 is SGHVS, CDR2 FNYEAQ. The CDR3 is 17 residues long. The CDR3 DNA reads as TGTGCCAGCAGCTTACGGGCCAATGGGAGGGGAAGCTATGGCTACACCTTC. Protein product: CASSLRANGRGSYGYTF.

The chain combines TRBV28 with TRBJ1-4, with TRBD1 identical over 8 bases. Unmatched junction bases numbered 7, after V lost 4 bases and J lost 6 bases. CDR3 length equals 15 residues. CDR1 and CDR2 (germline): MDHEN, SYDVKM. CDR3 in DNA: TGTGCCAGCAGTTCCCGGACAGGGCCGGATGAAAAACTGTTTTTT. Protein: CASSSRTGPDEKLFF. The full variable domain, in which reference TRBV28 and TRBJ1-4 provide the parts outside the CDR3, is DVKVTQSSRYLVKRTGEKVFLECVQDMDHENMFWYRQDPGLGLRLIYFSYDVKMKEKGDIPEGYSVSREKKERFSLILESASTNQTSMYLCASSSRTGPDEKLFFGSGTQLSVL.

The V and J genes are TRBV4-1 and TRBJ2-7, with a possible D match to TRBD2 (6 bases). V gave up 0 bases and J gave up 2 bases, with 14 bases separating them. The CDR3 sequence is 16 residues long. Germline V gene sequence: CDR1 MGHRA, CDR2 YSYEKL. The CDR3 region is CASSQEGGIRTYEQYF. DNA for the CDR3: TGCGCCAGCAGCCAAGAAGGAGGGATTAGAACCTACGAGCAGTACTTC.

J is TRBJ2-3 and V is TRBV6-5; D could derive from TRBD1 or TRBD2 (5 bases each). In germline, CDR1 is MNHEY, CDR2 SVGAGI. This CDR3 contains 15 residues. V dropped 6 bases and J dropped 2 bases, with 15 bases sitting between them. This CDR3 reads CASSHQGRSTDTQYF. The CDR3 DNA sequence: TGTGCCAGCAGCCACCAGGGACGTTCCACAGATACGCAGTATTTT.